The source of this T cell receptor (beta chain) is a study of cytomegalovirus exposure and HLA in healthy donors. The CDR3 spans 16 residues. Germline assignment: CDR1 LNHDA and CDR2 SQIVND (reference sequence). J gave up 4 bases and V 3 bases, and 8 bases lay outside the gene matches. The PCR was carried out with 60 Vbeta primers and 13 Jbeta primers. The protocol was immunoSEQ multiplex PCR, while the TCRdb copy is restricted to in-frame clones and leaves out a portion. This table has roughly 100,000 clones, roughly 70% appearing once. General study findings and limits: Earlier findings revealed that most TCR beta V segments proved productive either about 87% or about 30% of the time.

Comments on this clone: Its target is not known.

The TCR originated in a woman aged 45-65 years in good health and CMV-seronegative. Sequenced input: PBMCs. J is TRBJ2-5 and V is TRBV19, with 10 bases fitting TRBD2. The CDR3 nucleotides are TGTGCCAGTAGTATTTTTCCCAGCGGGAGGGCAGAGACCCAGTACTTC. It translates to CASSIFPSGRAETQYF.